Presented here are 11 T cell receptor beta chains from one specimen sequenced in a study of a mutant IDH1 vaccine in newly diagnosed glioma. What these receptors recognize is not known. The time point was: week 5, during vaccination. A single vaccine dose contained 300 ug of mutant IDH1 20-mer peptide, and topical imiquimod was used with it. TCRdb keeps only in-frame clones here, not all; method: immunoSEQ multiplex PCR. This sample has roughly 30,000 clones, with about 79% found just once. Here the sequenced sample was PBMCs, taken from a glioma patient whose treatment included an IDH1 peptide vaccine. Receptors originate from a man aged 30 to 45 with glioma.

The J gene is TRBJ2-1, the V gene TRBV19; D uncertain. The ends were cut back, 4 bases at V and 5 bases at J, with 12 bases in the middle. Germline CDR1 is LNHDA and CDR2 is SQIVND (reference sequence). This CDR3 contains 14 residues. In nucleotides, the CDR3 is TGTGCCAGTAGTACCGGTTGGGGAAACAATGAGCAGTTCTTC. Residues: CASSTGWGNNEQFF. Combining the CDR3 with reference TRBV19 and TRBJ2-1 gives the whole variable domain DGGITQSPKYLFRKEGQNVTLSCEQNLNHDAMYWYRQDPGQGLRLIYYSQIVNDFQKGDIAEGYSVSREKKESFPLTVTSAQKNPTAFYLCASSTGWGNNEQFFGPGTRLTVL.

The V gene is TRBV4-3, the J gene TRBJ2-2; 7 bases are a match to TRBD2. This CDR3 region has 18 residues. The V gene end was trimmed by 1 base and the J gene end by 4 bases; junction bases not matched to a gene: 12. CDR1 is LGHNA, CDR2 YSLEER, per germline. CDR3 nucleotides: TGCGCCAGCAGCCAAGTGGCGCGTGGGAGGGTTGGCACCGGGGAGCTGTTTTTT. The encoded protein is CASSQVARGRVGTGELFF.

This chain links TRBV2 with TRBJ2-2, with a weak D call TRBD2 (6 bases). Germline V gene sequence: CDR1 SNHLY, CDR2 FYNNEI. The CDR3 length is 15 residues. V lost 6 bases and J lost 4, with 15 bases in between. The chain's CDR3 is CASRFREVGTGELFF. In DNA, the CDR3 is TGTGCCAGCAGGTTCAGGGAGGTCGGCACCGGGGAGCTGTTTTTT.

This clone occurred once. This chain uses TRBV21-1 with TRBJ1-3. TRBV21-1 is a pseudogene locus. This CDR3 has 18 amino acids. CDR3: CASSRWVGPQNSGNTIYF. CDR3 sequence (DNA): TGTGCCAGCAGCAGATGGGTCGGGCCGCAAAACTCTGGAAACACCATATATTTT.

J is TRBJ2-7 and V is TRBV6-5; weak D call: TRBD2 (6 bases). The CDR3 has 12 residues. The ends were cut back, 8 bases at V and 7 bases at J, with 15 bases in the middle. In germline, CDR1 is MNHEY, CDR2 SVGAGI. CDR3 in amino acids: CASGRGTLEQYF. The CDR3 nucleotides are TGTGCCAGCGGCCGCGGGACCCTAGAGCAGTACTTC.

The chain joins TRBV4-1 to TRBJ1-4; TRBD1 might be the D (6 bases). The CDR3 spans 14 residues. The ends were cut back, 2 bases at V and 5 bases at J, with 9 bases in the middle. The germline V gene has CDR1 MGHRA and CDR2 YSYEKL. CDR3: CASSQRDTNEKLFF. The CDR3 nucleotides are TGCGCCAGCAGCCAAAGGGACACCAATGAAAAACTGTTTTTT.

CDR3 amino acids: CASSTWDSGNSPLHF. The DNA of the CDR3 is TGTGCCAGCAGTACTTGGGACTCGGGGAATTCACCCCTCCACTTT. The V call is TRBV28, the J call TRBJ1-6; tentatively, D is TRBD1 (5 bases). V was trimmed by 5 bases and J by 7 bases, leaving 15 bases between them. CDR3 size: 15 residues. Looked up from germline, CDR1 is MDHEN and CDR2 is SYDVKM.

This chain uses TRBV13 with TRBJ1-1; no clear D. CDR3 length: 12 amino acids. Trimming took off 2 bases at V and 7 bases at J, with 8 bases between the two ends. The germline gives CDR1 PRHDT, CDR2 FYEKMQ (reference sequence). The chain's CDR3 is CASSLTSGEAFF. The CDR3, as DNA: TGTGCCAGCAGCTTAACGAGTGGTGAAGCTTTCTTT.

J is TRBJ1-4 and V is TRBV28; TRBD1 agrees at 10 bases. This CDR3 is built from 16 residues. Germline loops: CDR1 MDHEN, CDR2 SYDVKM. Germline trimming cut 7 bases from V and 0 bases from J; bases unmatched to any gene: 5. In DNA form, the CDR3 reads TGTGCCAGCACTTCGGACAGGGGGACAACTAATGAAAAACTGTTTTTT. Protein sequence: CASTSDRGTTNEKLFF.

This chain links TRBV5-1 with TRBJ2-6; 8 bases are a match to TRBD2. V lost 5 bases and J lost 2; bases outside the gene matches: 9. The CDR3 extends over 17 amino acids. From germline, CDR1 is SGHRS and CDR2 YFSETQ. In DNA form, the CDR3 reads TGCGCCAGCAGTTTCGGGACTAGGGCTCCTGGGGCCAACGTCCTGACTTTC. It is translated as CASSFGTRAPGANVLTF.

This chain connects TRBV4-3 to TRBJ1-2; D unclear. Germline assignment: CDR1 LGHNA and CDR2 YSLEER. V dropped 0 bases and J dropped 6 bases, with 14 bases sitting between them. This CDR3 has 15 residues. In DNA form, the CDR3 reads TGCGCCAGCAGCCAAGAAGAAGGAGAATCCGATGGCTACACCTTC. This sequence encodes CASSQEEGESDGYTF.